Here is one TCR beta chain with its context. There is no known antigen for this receptor. No base quality information exists; no much larger clone differs at one position. The CDR3 measures 15 amino acids from cysteine to phenylalanine. The retained sequence is limited to the CDR3, 45 bases, with the frame set at the first base. The germline V gene provides CDR1 LGHNA and CDR2 YNFKEQ. V is reduced by 4 bases and J by 0 bases, leaving a spacing of 7 bases between them. Deep-resolution immunoSEQ TCR-beta sequencing was performed on DNA from uncultured naive and memory CD4+ T cells. Regarding the original processing steps: During preprocessing, nonproductive sequences were removed, as were CDR3s that did not start with C, did not end with F or W, or were shorter than 7 amino acids. Cultured and uncultured naive and memory CD4+ repertoires were searched for previously identified spike- and CEF-reactive CDR3s. Pairwise Levenshtein distance, computed with the stringdist R package after three terminal residues were trimmed from each end, was used as the measure of CDR3 homology. Entries here come from immuneACCESS through TCRdb and include only in-frame sequences with V and J called. Some clones fail to appear in such tables; in the studies checked, an unresolved V gene covers under half of the shortfall, and the cause of the remainder is unknown. V, J and clone size are those of that table, while D and trimming were read from the DNA. The sample data list roughly 63,000 clones, and approximately 94% of these were observed just once. Of the sample, 0.14% falls within the top ten clones.

The data were obtained in a study of CD4 T cells in relation to SARS-CoV-2 and coronaviruses (dated by TCRdb to 2020 to 2023). For context, the study as a whole: Using patient-derived lymphoblastoid cell lines, the shared crossreactive spike epitopes were mapped to their HLA restriction. Samples from a few pre-COVID donors and the naive versus memory experiments were sequenced with the Adaptive Biotechnologies TCR-sequencing kit; other data were Illumina-based. For other donors in the study, expansion assays were sequenced with a different, Illumina-based TCR-beta assay. Memory CD4+ T cell crossreactivity between SARS-CoV-2 and common cold coronavirus spike proteins was assessed at the TCR clonotype level in the study. Findings and caveats that apply to the study as a whole: Roughly 64% of donors had memory CD4+ clonotypes that crossrecognized SARS-CoV-2 and at least one common cold coronavirus spike. No donor contributed both pre-pandemic and post-infection samples, which limited tracing the source of pre-existing responses. Significantly weaker SARS-CoV-2-driven expansion was shown by crossreactive clones than by monoreactive clones, consistent with antigenic imprinting. Naive versus memory sequencing indicated that memory recall responses, rather than primary responses primed during culture, are detected by the assay. The study was limited by small numbers of patients and tested TCRs. Crossreactivity analysis was centred on spike protein, so crossreactivity against other viral proteins was not assessed.

CD4+ T cells from unexposed donors were collected before the COVID-19 pandemic (2011-2018). Naive and memory CD4+ T cells were separated from cryopreserved PBMCs by first enriching for CD4 and then performing EasySep naive CD4+ T cell enrichment. Leukapheresis product for the unexposed donors was bought commercially. PBMCs were isolated from leukapheresis product or whole blood by Ficoll-Paque PLUS gradient centrifugation. The PBMCs went either fresh into the expansion assay or into cryopreservation at -140 degrees C. The QIAamp Micro DNA Kit was used to extract genomic DNA from the CD4+ T cells. Here the chain combines TRBV4-2 and TRBJ2-6, with the D gene not confidently named. Sequences were obtained from naive CD4+ T cells from PBMCs. What the cell subset or site label conveys for this sample: naive CD4+ T cells isolated by negative enrichment. The sequence was obtained from a human donor in good health. This receptor carries the CDR3 CASSRIFSGANVLTF. In nucleotide form, the sequence is TGTGCCAGCAGCCGAATATTCTCTGGGGCCAACGTCCTGACTTTC.